A single TCR beta chain is shown here with its context. Its antigen is unknown. The CDR3 is made up of 15 amino acids. Germline loops: CDR1 SGHRS, CDR2 YFSETQ. V lost 0 bases, J lost 1 base, and 9 bases lay in between. This record comes from a study of blood T cells in healthy people across ages. Staff drew around 10 milliliters of peripheral blood from each donor. Study-wide results and caveats: Strong correlation existed between TCR beta diversity and naive T cell percentage. Age showed a roughly linear inverse relationship with TCR beta diversity per million T cells.

Primers used in a second PCR of roughly 6 to 11 cycles were a sample-barcoded 5' primer and a J-beta primer mix. TCRdb re-analysed the 5' RACE reads in MiXCR, keeping a single row per CDR3 protein. This repertoire shows roughly 700,000 distinct CDR3 sequences, over 45% found once; its top ten account for about a third. V usage is TRBV5-1 and J usage is TRBJ2-3; D remains ambiguous. The sequence was obtained from a woman aged 55-69 years in good health. What was sequenced was blood. The CDR3 reads CASSLVVLGTDTQYF. The CDR3 coding sequence is TGCGCCAGCAGCTTGGTAGTCCTAGGCACAGATACGCAGTATTTT.